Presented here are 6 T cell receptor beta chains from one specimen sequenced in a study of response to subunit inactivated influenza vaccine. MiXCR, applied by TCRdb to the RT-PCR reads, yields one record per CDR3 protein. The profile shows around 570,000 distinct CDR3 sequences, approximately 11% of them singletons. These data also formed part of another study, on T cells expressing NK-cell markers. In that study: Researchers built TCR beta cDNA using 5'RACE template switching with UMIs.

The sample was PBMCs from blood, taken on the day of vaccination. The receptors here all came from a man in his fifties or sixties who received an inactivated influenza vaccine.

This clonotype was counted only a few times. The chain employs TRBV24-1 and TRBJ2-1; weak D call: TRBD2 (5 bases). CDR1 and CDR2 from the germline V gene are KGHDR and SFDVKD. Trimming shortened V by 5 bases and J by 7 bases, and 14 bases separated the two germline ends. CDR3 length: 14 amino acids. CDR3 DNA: TGTGCCACCAGTGCTCCCGGCTCGGGGAATGAGCAGTTCTTC. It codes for CATSAPGSGNEQFF.

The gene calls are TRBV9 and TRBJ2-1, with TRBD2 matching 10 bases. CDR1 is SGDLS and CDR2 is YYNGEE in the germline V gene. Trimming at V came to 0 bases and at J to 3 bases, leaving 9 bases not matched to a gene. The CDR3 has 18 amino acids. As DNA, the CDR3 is TGTGCCAGCAGCGTAGATGCGACTAGCGGGCCGTTCTACAATGAGCAGTTCTTC. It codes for CASSVDATSGPFYNEQFF. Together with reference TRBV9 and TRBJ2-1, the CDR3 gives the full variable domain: DSGVTQTPKHLITATGQRVTLRCSPRSGDLSVYWYQQSLDQGLQFLIQYYNGEERAKGNILERFSAQQFPDLHSELNLSSLELGDSALYFCASSVDATSGPFYNEQFFGPGTRLTVL.

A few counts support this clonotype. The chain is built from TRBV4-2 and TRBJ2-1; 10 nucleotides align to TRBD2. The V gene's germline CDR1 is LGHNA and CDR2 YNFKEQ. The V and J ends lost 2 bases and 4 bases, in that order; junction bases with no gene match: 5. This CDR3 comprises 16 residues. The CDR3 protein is CASSQQTSGVYNEQFF. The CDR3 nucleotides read TGTGCCAGCAGCCAACAAACTAGCGGGGTTTACAATGAGCAGTTCTTC.

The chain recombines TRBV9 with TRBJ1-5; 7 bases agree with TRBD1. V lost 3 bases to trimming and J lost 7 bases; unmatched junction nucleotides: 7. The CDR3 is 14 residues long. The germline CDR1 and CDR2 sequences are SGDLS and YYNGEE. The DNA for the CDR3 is TGTGCCAGCAGCGAGGGGGCAAATTGGCAGCCCCAGCATTTT. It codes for CASSEGANWQPQHF.

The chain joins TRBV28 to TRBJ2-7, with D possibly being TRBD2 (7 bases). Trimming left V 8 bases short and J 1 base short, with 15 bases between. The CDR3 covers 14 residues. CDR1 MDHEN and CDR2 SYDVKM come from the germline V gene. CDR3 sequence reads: CASGWGGRSYEQYF. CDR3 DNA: TGTGCCAGCGGGTGGGGGGGGCGATCCTACGAGCAGTACTTC.

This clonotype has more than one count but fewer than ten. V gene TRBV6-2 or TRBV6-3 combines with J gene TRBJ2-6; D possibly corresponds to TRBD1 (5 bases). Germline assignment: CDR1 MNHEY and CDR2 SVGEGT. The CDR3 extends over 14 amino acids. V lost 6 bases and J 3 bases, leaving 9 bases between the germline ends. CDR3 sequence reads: CASRGASGANVLTF. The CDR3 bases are TGTGCCAGCAGAGGGGCAAGTGGGGCCAACGTCCTGACTTTC.